This T cell receptor (beta chain) was captured in a study of blood T cell repertoires in COVID-19. Across the study: Italy, Spain and the United States were the sources of the convalescent and acute COVID-19 samples. Nucleic acid was either cDNA or gDNA, and it came from T cells, B-cell-depleted T cells, or PBMCs.

This CDR3 has 14 amino acids. The germline V gene has CDR1 SNHLY and CDR2 FYNNEI. V lost 9 bases, J lost 0 bases, and 15 bases lay in between. In the authors' workflow: Quantification of nucleated cells was approximated via reference gene primer amplification. Using immunoSEQ multiplex PCR, the repertoire was profiled, and TCRdb retains in-frame clones only, with some absent. The V and J calls and the clone size are those of that table, but D and trimming were determined from the DNA. The sample carries 90,000 to 120,000 clones, about 89% recorded once. Sequencing was performed on peripheral blood. The clonotype was recovered from a man aged 40-49 years with active or convalescent COVID-19. J is TRBJ2-7 and V is TRBV2; TRBD1 is a possible D gene (5 bases). The CDR3 here is CARAVDSASYEQYF. The CDR3 DNA is TGTGCCAGGGCAGTTGACAGTGCCTCCTACGAGCAGTACTTC.